This TCR beta chain was documented in a study of blood T cell repertoires in COVID-19. For the study at large: Researchers got acute and convalescent COVID-19 samples from the United States, Italy and Spain. T cells, B-cell-depleted T cells, or PBMCs provided the cDNA or gDNA that served as material.

The CDR3 sequence is 14 residues long. V lost 2 bases to trimming and J lost 1 base, with 6 bases between them. Germline CDR1 is MNHNY and CDR2 is SVGAGI (reference sequence). Methods used by the authors: Estimation of nucleated cell counts was performed using reference gene primer amplification. Repertoires were generated with immunoSEQ multiplex PCR, while TCRdb's copy carries only in-frame clones and drops some. Clonal size and the V and J genes are those of that table, whereas D and trimming came from the DNA. The repertoire includes some 120,000 clones, roughly 90% of them detected once, and around 3.6% sits in the top ten.

The sample comprised peripheral blood. The clonotype originates from a man between 45 and 60 years old with active COVID-19. The rearrangement links TRBV6-6 to TRBJ1-5, with no clear D. CDR3 amino acids: CASSYVRSNQPQHF. The CDR3 DNA sequence: TGTGCCAGCAGTTACGTCAGGAGCAATCAGCCCCAGCATTTT.